The clone carrying this TCR beta chain was observed many times. Time point denoted: newly diagnosed GD, antithyroid drugs for less than 3 months. The TCR library was made from RNA extracted from PBMCs. An endocrinology department in Xi'an, China, recruited the patients. The sample belongs to a study of regulatory T cells in long-lasting Graves disease. Study context: Prior antithyroid drug treatment in newly diagnosed Graves' patients lasted under 3 months.

The authors built TCR beta libraries using iRepertoire HTBI primers and Arm-PCR of CDR3 regions. TCRdb reanalysed the multiplex PCR reads using MiXCR and keeps one entry per CDR3 protein. Of a few hundred thousand distinct CDR3 sequences in the sample, about 10% are singletons; the top ten hold approximately 19%. This sample was also put to use in a study of T cells in Graves' hyperthyroidism and ophthalmopathy. That work contributes: The HTBI set primed first-round TCR CDR3 RT-PCR. Within blood appeared most thyroid clonotypes that had expanded above 0.001.

Sequencing used peripheral blood mononuclear cells (PBMCs), obtained at new diagnosis, from a patient treated with antithyroid drugs. This TCR came from a woman aged 18-29 years with Graves disease.

CDR3 sequence reads: CSARGQGYSNQPQHF. The CDR3 bases are TGCAGTGCTAGAGGACAGGGCTATAGCAATCAGCCCCAGCATTTT. V and J are TRBV20-1 and TRBJ1-5, with 7 positions matching TRBD1. V gave up 1 base and J gave up 0 bases; unmatched junction bases: 3. Germline V gene data show CDR1 as DFQATT and CDR2 as SNEGSKA (reference sequence). The CDR3 runs to 15 residues.